This record covers a single T cell receptor (beta chain). Via MiXCR, TCRdb re-called the 5' RACE reads, giving one row per CDR3 protein. Here the sample spans around 7,800 distinct CDR3 sequences, around 40% being singletons. The germline V gene encodes CDR1 LGHDT and CDR2 YNNKEL (reference sequence). The CDR3 runs to 14 residues. V lost 5 bases and J 8 bases, leaving 13 bases between the germline ends. The sample consisted of memory CD4+ T cells sorted from blood. Specified subset: memory CD4+ T cells, CD4+CD45RO+CD25-. The TCR was taken from a female donor with breast cancer. The chain joins TRBV3-1 to TRBJ1-6; the D is unclear. CDR3 sequence: CASSSMGADSPLHF. The CDR3 DNA reads as TGTGCCAGCAGCTCCATGGGAGCCGATTCACCCCTCCACTTT.